A single sample is the source of the 32 T cell receptor beta chains below, sequenced in a study of cytomegalovirus exposure and HLA in healthy donors. PCR used 60 Vbeta primers and 13 Jbeta primers. Measured with immunoSEQ multiplex PCR; TCRdb has only the in-frame clones, and not every one. The sample has about 90,000 clones. Sequenced input: PBMCs. These receptors were collected from a woman under 40 in good health and CMV-seronegative.

The J gene is TRBJ1-1, the V gene TRBV27; TRBD1 matches at 10 bases. J gave up 4 bases and V 4 bases, and 6 bases lay outside the gene matches. The germline V gene encodes CDR1 MNHEY and CDR2 SMNVEV (reference sequence). This CDR3 has 15 amino acids. This CDR3 reads CASSWRGQGGTEAFF. CDR3 nucleotides: TGTGCCAGCAGTTGGAGAGGACAGGGGGGCACTGAAGCTTTCTTT.

V usage is TRBV5-8 and J usage is TRBJ1-2; TRBD1 agrees at 9 bases. The CDR3 length is 16 residues. Per germline, CDR1 SGHTS and CDR2 YDEGEE. Losses at the gene ends were 4 bases for V and 8 bases for J; bases not matched to a gene: 15. The CDR3 sequence is CASSPRPRDREGGYTF. The DNA for the CDR3 is TGTGCCAGCAGCCCGCGCCCCAGGGACAGGGAAGGGGGCTACACCTTC.

The V and J genes are TRBV7-9 and TRBJ2-2, with D perhaps TRBD2 (6 bases). This CDR3 has 15 residues. V dropped 6 bases and J dropped 7 bases, with 18 bases sitting between them. From germline, CDR1 is SEHNR and CDR2 FQNEAQ (reference sequence). The CDR3 nucleotides are TGTGCCAGCAGACGTCTCGCTAGCGCCGACGGGGAGCTGTTTTTT. It codes for CASRRLASADGELFF.

This CDR3 reads CASRPRGNYGYTF. CDR3 coding DNA: TGTGCCAGCAGACCCAGGGGGAACTATGGCTACACCTTC. The chain has TRBV11-1 and TRBJ1-2; 7 bases are a match to TRBD1. The CDR3 has 13 amino acids. Germline CDR1 is SGHAT and CDR2 is FQDESV (reference sequence). V was clipped by 6 bases and J by 2 bases; unmatched bases: 3.

The J gene is TRBJ2-7, the V gene TRBV7-9, with D uncertain. With 5 bases removed from V and 1 base from J, the gap between germline ends came to 9 bases. Germline CDR1 and CDR2: SEHNR and FQNEAQ (reference sequence). The CDR3 consists of 13 residues. CDR3 bases: TGTGCCAGCAGCCCGATTCGGTCCTACGAGCAGTACTTC. Its protein is CASSPIRSYEQYF.

V and J are TRBV2 and TRBJ1-5; D is undetermined. With 4 bases removed from V and 5 bases from J, the gap between germline ends came to 12 bases. This CDR3 has 14 amino acids. CDR1 SNHLY and CDR2 FYNNEI come from the germline V gene. The CDR3 here is CASSAREGYQPQHF. The DNA of the CDR3 is TGTGCCAGCAGTGCCCGAGAGGGCTATCAGCCCCAGCATTTT.

The chain combines TRBV19 with TRBJ1-5; TRBD1 agrees at 9 bases. The length of the CDR3 is 16 residues. V dropped 4 bases and J dropped 2; count of bases not matched to a gene: 6. The V gene's germline CDR1 is LNHDA and CDR2 SQIVND (reference sequence). The CDR3, as DNA: TGTGCCAGTAGTAGGCTGGGACAGGGAGGCAATCAGCCCCAGCATTTT. As protein: CASSRLGQGGNQPQHF.

This sequence joins TRBV28 and TRBJ2-1, with a possible D match to TRBD1 (5 bases). Germline V gene lookup returns CDR1 MDHEN and CDR2 SYDVKM. This CDR3 contains 13 residues. Trimming removed 4 bases from V and 5 bases from J, with 9 bases in between. The CDR3 loop is CASSYRYDNEQFF. CDR3 DNA sequence: TGTGCCAGCAGTTACAGGTATGACAATGAGCAGTTCTTC.

The chain links TRBV5-6 to TRBJ1-4; D unclear. Trimming cost V 0 bases and J 4 bases, with 13 bases left between them. The CDR3 has 16 amino acids. CDR1 SGHDT and CDR2 YYEEEE come from the germline V gene. CDR3 in amino acids: CASSLVRGSYNEKLFF. The CDR3 region has the DNA TGTGCCAGCAGCTTGGTGAGAGGGAGTTATAATGAAAAACTGTTTTTT.

This chain connects TRBV19 to TRBJ2-5, with a weak D call TRBD2 (6 bases). Trimming removed 4 bases from V and 5 bases from J, with 11 bases in between. The length of the CDR3 is 13 residues. Germline V gene lookup returns CDR1 LNHDA and CDR2 SQIVND (reference sequence). This chain's CDR3 is CASSTRLGETQYF. The CDR3 DNA sequence: TGTGCCAGTAGTACGCGACTAGGGGAGACCCAGTACTTC.

The V call is TRBV5-1, the J call TRBJ1-1, with 7 positions matching TRBD1. Germline V gene data show CDR1 as SGHRS and CDR2 as YFSETQ. The length of the CDR3 is 16 residues. V shed 2 bases and J 3 bases; nucleotides not matched to a gene: 10. The CDR3 DNA follows: TGCGCCAGCAGCTTTTTAGGGGGCCGATGGGACACTGAAGCTTTCTTT. It encodes CASSFLGGRWDTEAFF.

V gene TRBV30 combines with J gene TRBJ2-7; 8 nucleotides match TRBD1. V trimming: 8 bases; J trimming: 3 bases; junction bases outside the gene matches: 9. The CDR3 has 13 residues. In germline, CDR1 is GTSNPN, CDR2 SVGIG (reference sequence). This CDR3 reads CARDGQGVYEQYF. DNA of the CDR3: TGTGCCCGGGATGGACAGGGTGTCTACGAGCAGTACTTC.

The chain uses TRBV11-3 and TRBJ2-2; 15 bases line up with TRBD2. This CDR3 comprises 19 residues. After removal of 0 bases from V and 6 bases from J, the junction contained 8 bases not matched to a gene. Germline lookup yields CDR1 SGHNT and CDR2 YENEEA. The CDR3 protein is CASSLDAGTSGRISGELFF. The CDR3 DNA follows: TGTGCCAGCAGCTTAGATGCCGGGACTAGCGGGAGGATTTCCGGGGAGCTGTTTTTT.

This chain links TRBV6-1 with TRBJ1-1, with D hard to call. CDR1 and CDR2 (germline): MNHNS, SASEGT. This CDR3 is 13 amino acids long. V lost 6 bases and J 0 bases, leaving 8 bases between the germline ends. In nucleotides, the CDR3 is TGTGCCAGCAGAGTAACAGTGAACACTGAAGCTTTCTTT. Amino acids: CASRVTVNTEAFF.

CDR3 nucleotides: TGTGCCAGCAGCCCAAGGGACAGGGGGCGGCGTCAGCCCCAGCATTTT. Translating gives CASSPRDRGRRQPQHF. This rearrangement joins TRBV7-6 to TRBJ1-5, with 12 nucleotides matching TRBD1. The CDR3 covers 16 residues. The germline CDR1 and CDR2 sequences are SGHVS and FNYEAQ. Trimming removed 5 bases from V and 6 bases from J; junction bases left unmatched: 8.

The V gene is TRBV5-1, the J gene TRBJ1-1; D possibly corresponds to TRBD1 (5 bases). Per germline, CDR1 SGHRS and CDR2 YFSETQ. The CDR3 is made up of 15 amino acids. V was pared by 0 bases and J by 6 bases, with 15 bases between. The CDR3 DNA follows: TGCGCCAGCAGCTTGGTTGGTGCAGGGATCGCTGAAGCTTTCTTT. Translating gives CASSLVGAGIAEAFF. Together with reference TRBV5-1 and TRBJ1-1, the CDR3 gives the full variable domain: KAGVTQTPRYLIKTRGQQVTLSCSPISGHRSVSWYQQTPGQGLQFLFEYFSETQRNKGNFPGRFSGRQFSNSRSEMNVSTLELGDSALYLCASSLVGAGIAEAFFGQGTRLTVV.

The V gene is TRBV9, the J gene TRBJ2-1; 7 positions agree with TRBD2. The V segment lost 3 bases and the J segment 3 bases; nucleotides outside the gene matches: 6. Germline CDR1 reads SGDLS; CDR2 reads YYNGEE. This CDR3 has 15 amino acids. CDR3 DNA: TGTGCCAGCAGCGGAGAGACTAGCTACTACAATGAGCAGTTCTTC. This translates into CASSGETSYYNEQFF.

The chain is built from TRBV7-3 and TRBJ2-1, with a weak D call TRBD2 (6 bases). The CDR3 loop spans 14 amino acids. V gave up 1 base and J gave up 9 bases, with 13 bases separating them. Germline V gene lookup returns CDR1 SGHTA and CDR2 FQGTGA. CDR3 region: CASSLRGDKGEQFF. CDR3 DNA: TGTGCCAGCAGCTTAAGGGGGGATAAGGGTGAGCAGTTCTTC.

The chain carries TRBV7-2 and TRBJ2-1; 8 bases are shared with TRBD2. Germline CDR1 is SGHTA and CDR2 is FQGNSA. V lost 1 base to trimming and J lost 8 bases; unmatched junction nucleotides: 13. This CDR3 has 17 residues. The CDR3 reads CASSLVAGGLPDHEQFF. CDR3 coding DNA: TGTGCCAGCAGCTTAGTTGCGGGAGGTCTTCCGGACCATGAGCAGTTCTTC.

The chain uses TRBV30 and TRBJ1-2, with 7 bases matching TRBD1. From germline, CDR1 is GTSNPN and CDR2 SVGIG (reference sequence). The CDR3 runs to 13 residues. V lost 2 bases and J lost 6; bases outside the gene matches: 6. The CDR3 coding sequence is TGTGCCTGGAGTCCAGGGACAGCCGATGGCTACACCTTC. Translated: CAWSPGTADGYTF. Filled out from reference TRBV30 and TRBJ1-2, the complete variable domain reads SQTIHQWPATLVQPVGSPLSLECTVEGTSNPNLYWYRQAAGRGLQLLFYSVGIGQISSEVPQNLSASRPQDRQFILSSKKLLLSDSGFYLCAWSPGTADGYTFGSGTRLTVV.

CDR3 region: CASSTPGGDRNYGYTF. In nucleotides, the CDR3 is TGTGCCAGCAGCACCCCGGGAGGGGACCGTAACTATGGCTACACCTTC. The chain uses TRBV7-6 and TRBJ1-2, with D perhaps TRBD1 (5 bases). From germline, CDR1 is SGHVS and CDR2 FNYEAQ. Trimming pared 5 bases from V and 1 base from J, leaving 17 bases between. The CDR3 runs 16 residues.

This chain uses TRBV10-1 with TRBJ2-3, with 7 bases matching TRBD2. V lost 3 bases to trimming and J lost 6 bases; unmatched junction nucleotides: 6. Per germline, CDR1 WNHNN and CDR2 SYGVQD (reference sequence). CDR3 length equals 14 residues. The CDR3 DNA is TGCGCCAGCAGTGAAGTTTTTAGCGGGGATACGCAGTATTTT. Translating it yields CASSEVFSGDTQYF.

V usage is TRBV5-5 and J usage is TRBJ1-6; TRBD1 matches at 7 bases. The ends lost 4 bases at V and 9 bases at J; junction bases unmatched: 7. From germline, CDR1 is SGHKS and CDR2 YYEKEE (reference sequence). There are 14 residues in the CDR3. CDR3: CASSRPTGSSPLHF. CDR3 sequence (DNA): TGTGCCAGCAGCCGACCGACAGGGAGTTCACCCCTCCACTTT.

The rearrangement joins TRBV2 to TRBJ2-7; D might be TRBD2 (5 bases). The CDR3 totals 12 residues. Looked up from germline, CDR1 is SNHLY and CDR2 is FYNNEI. V lost 6 bases and J 2 bases, leaving 8 bases between the germline ends. The chain's CDR3 is CASSGETYEQYF. The CDR3 DNA follows: TGTGCCAGCAGCGGGGAGACCTACGAGCAGTACTTC.

This rearrangement joins TRBV4-1 to TRBJ2-7; possibly TRBD2 for D (6 bases). The germline CDR1 and CDR2 sequences are MGHRA and YSYEKL. The CDR3 covers 14 residues. V lost 2 bases and J lost 6, with 14 bases in between. DNA for the CDR3: TGCGCCAGCAGCCAATGGGAGGCGGGCCTCGAGCAGTACTTC. Translating gives CASSQWEAGLEQYF.

The chain is built from TRBV11-3 and TRBJ2-2; D possibly corresponds to TRBD1 (6 bases). The germline V gene has CDR1 SGHNT and CDR2 YENEEA. There are 15 residues in the CDR3. V lost 1 base, J lost 3 bases, and 9 bases lay in between. The CDR3 coding sequence is TGTGCCAGCAGCTTAGGGGGGCTTGACACCGGGGAGCTGTTTTTT. It is translated as CASSLGGLDTGELFF. The whole variable domain, remainder taken from reference TRBV11-3 and TRBJ2-2, is EAGVVQSPRYKIIEKKQPVAFWCNPISGHNTLYWYLQNLGQGPELLIRYENEEAVDDSQLPKDRFSAERLKGVDSTLKIQPAELGDSAVYLCASSLGGLDTGELFFGEGSRLTVL.

The J gene is TRBJ2-5, the V gene TRBV5-1; D gene uncertain. V was cut by 1 base and J by 5 bases, with 12 bases left in between. The germline V gene has CDR1 SGHRS and CDR2 YFSETQ. The CDR3 is 14 residues long. CDR3 DNA sequence: TGCGCCAGCAGCTTGTCAGTGAGCGTGGAGACCCAGTACTTC. Protein product: CASSLSVSVETQYF.

This chain links TRBV12-1 with TRBJ2-1; whether TRBD2, the table's D call, matches the DNA was not checked. TRBV12-1 is given as a pseudogene. This CDR3 spans 16 amino acids. In nucleotides, the CDR3 is TGTGCCAGCAGTCAAACGTTGACTAGCGGGGACAATGAGCAGTTCTTC. Its protein is CASSQTLTSGDNEQFF.

The chain employs TRBV6-5 and TRBJ2-3; 14 bases map to TRBD2. There are 15 residues in the CDR3. V gave up 4 bases and J gave up 8 bases; unmatched junction bases: 5. Germline assignment: CDR1 MNHEY and CDR2 SVGAGI. The CDR3 region is CASSFRLAGGGTQYF. The CDR3 DNA sequence: TGTGCCAGCAGTTTCCGACTAGCGGGAGGGGGTACGCAGTATTTT.

The V and J genes are TRBV29-1 and TRBJ1-2, with D uncertain. Trimming removed 0 bases at V and 7 bases at J, with 3 bases between. The CDR3 is 10 residues long. Germline lookup yields CDR1 SQVTM and CDR2 ANQGSEA. The CDR3 loop reads CSVEDLGYTF. CDR3 DNA: TGCAGCGTTGAAGATCTTGGCTACACCTTC.

The chain employs TRBV5-1 and TRBJ2-7; TRBD2 agrees at 12 bases. From germline, CDR1 is SGHRS and CDR2 YFSETQ. This CDR3 is built from 13 residues. The V gene end was trimmed by 5 bases and the J gene end by 7 bases; junction bases not matched to a gene: 4. CDR3 DNA: TGCGCCAGCAGTCCCGGGACTAGCGGGGAGCAGTACTTC. This gives the protein CASSPGTSGEQYF.

This CDR3 is CAWSGRNQPQHF. CDR3 bases: TGTGCCTGGAGTGGGAGGAATCAGCCCCAGCATTTT. The V call is TRBV30, the J call TRBJ1-5; no clear D gene. The CDR3 spans 12 residues. CDR1 and CDR2 from the germline V gene are GTSNPN and SVGIG (reference sequence). The ends were cut back, 1 base at V and 4 bases at J, with 5 bases in the middle.